Only a few counts were recorded for the clone carrying this T cell receptor beta chain. Its matching antigen is unknown. The authors ran the assay at deep level. TCRdb keeps only in-frame clones here, not all; method: immunoSEQ multiplex PCR. In the table there are about 1.1 million clones, 70% to 80% of which are singletons. This sample is drawn from a study of shared clonotypes between healthy human individuals. Findings of the study overall: Clonotypes not shared had lower generation probabilities than those common to all four donors.

V gave up 3 bases and J gave up 5 bases, with 8 bases separating them. The CDR3 is 12 residues long. The germline V gene has CDR1 MDHEN and CDR2 SYDVKM. The receptor was isolated from a man between 18 and 29 years old in good health. Some clones in this sample may be carry-over from other donors' samples. The chain carries TRBV28 and TRBJ2-7; tentative D call: TRBD1 (6 bases). Sequenced sample: memory CD4+ T cells from PBMCs. Stated subset: CD45RA-negative fraction. CDR3 in DNA: TGTGCCAGCAGTTTTGGGGGCCACGAGCAGTACTTC. Protein sequence: CASSFGGHEQYF. Variable domain in full (rest from reference TRBV28 and TRBJ2-7): DVKVTQSSRYLVKRTGEKVFLECVQDMDHENMFWYRQDPGLGLRLIYFSYDVKMKEKGDIPEGYSVSREKKERFSLILESASTNQTSMYLCASSFGGHEQYFGPGTRLTVT.